A selection of T cell receptor beta chains follows, all from one sample in a study of blood T cell repertoires in COVID-19. Profiling relied on immunoSEQ multiplex PCR, and the TCRdb table lists in-frame clones only, not all of them. The top ten clones hold around 25% of a sample with about 250,000 clones, 65% to 85% of them seen once. Sequenced input: peripheral blood. These receptors were taken from a man between 40 and 49 years old with acute or convalescent COVID-19. The CDR3 runs from the conserved cysteine through the conserved F or W. The order of the fields is CDR3 length, J gene, V gene, D gene, clone size, CDR3 protein, CDR3 DNA. The D gene is left open where the match is weak. Clone size, where shown, is once, few, many, or a class for clones that have expanded.

14 | TRBJ1-1 | TRBV13 | - | - | CASSLDRGSTEAFF | TGTGCCAGCAGCTTAGACCGGGGGAGTACTGAAGCTTTCTTT
13 | TRBJ2-1 | TRBV4-3 | - | - | CASSQDRRWEQFF | TGCGCCAGCAGCCAAGATCGGAGGTGGGAGCAGTTCTTC
16 | TRBJ2-1 | TRBV11-3 | TRBD1 | - | CASSLIGGQGNNEQFF | TGTGCCAGCAGCCTTATCGGAGGACAGGGAAACAATGAGCAGTTCTTC
15 | TRBJ1-2 | TRBV7-9 | - | - | CASSLAGEESYGYTF | TGTGCCAGCAGCCTGGCCGGGGAGGAGAGCTATGGCTACACCTTC
18 | TRBJ2-5 | TRBV4-2 | TRBD2 | - | CASSQEVASGRAGETQYF | TGTGCCAGCAGCCAAGAAGTGGCTAGCGGTAGGGCGGGTGAGACCCAGTACTTC
14 | TRBJ1-5 | TRBV5-1 | - | - | CASSLDSRNQPQHF | TGCGCCAGCAGTTTGGACAGCCGAAATCAGCCCCAGCATTTT
15 | TRBJ2-5 | TRBV27 | TRBD2 | - | CASSSGTSGRETQYF | TGTGCCAGCAGTTCCGGGACTAGCGGGAGGGAGACCCAGTACTTC
12 | TRBJ1-1 | TRBV4-2 | - | - | CASSQAQVRLRF | TGTGCCAGCAGCCAAGCTCAGGTACGGCTGAGATTT
15 | TRBJ2-7 | TRBV5-6 | TRBD1 | once | CASSLYGQGAGEQYF | TGTGCCAGCAGCTTGTATGGGCAGGGGGCGGGCGAGCAGTACTTC
14 | TRBJ2-2 | TRBV11-3 | - | - | CASSLFSIDGELFF | TGTGCCAGCAGCTTATTTTCTATCGACGGGGAGCTGTTTTTT
16 | TRBJ2-7 | TRBV6-5 | TRBD2 | - | CASSYSAGERAYEQYF | TGTGCCAGCAGTTACTCGGCGGGAGAAAGGGCCTACGAGCAGTACTTC
12 | TRBJ2-1 | TRBV19 | TRBD2 | - | CASREAGREQFF | TGTGCCAGTAGGGAAGCGGGGCGTGAGCAGTTCTTC
15 | TRBJ1-6 | TRBV9 | - | - | CASSVLGGSNSPLHF | TGTGCCAGCAGCGTATTAGGCGGGAGTAATTCACCCCTCCACTTT
15 | TRBJ2-5 | TRBV5-4 | TRBD2 | - | CASSPWGEGQETQYF | TGTGCCAGCAGCCCCTGGGGGGAGGGCCAAGAGACCCAGTACTTC
16 | TRBJ2-3 | TRBV18 | TRBD2 | once | CASSPPETSDTDTQYF | TGTGCCAGCTCACCACCCGAGACTAGCGACACAGATACGCAGTATTTT
15 | TRBJ2-3 | TRBV18 | TRBD2 | few | CASSPRTSGTDTQYF | TGTGCCAGCTCACCAAGGACTAGCGGCACAGATACGCAGTATTTT
17 | TRBJ2-2 | TRBV7-2 | TRBD2 | - | CASSLGFGTSPAGELFF | TGTGCCAGCAGCTTAGGTTTCGGGACTAGCCCGGCCGGGGAGCTGTTTTTT
14 | TRBJ1-1 | TRBV9 | TRBD1 | - | CASSKRTGNTEAFF | TGTGCCAGCAGCAAAAGGACAGGGAACACTGAAGCTTTCTTT